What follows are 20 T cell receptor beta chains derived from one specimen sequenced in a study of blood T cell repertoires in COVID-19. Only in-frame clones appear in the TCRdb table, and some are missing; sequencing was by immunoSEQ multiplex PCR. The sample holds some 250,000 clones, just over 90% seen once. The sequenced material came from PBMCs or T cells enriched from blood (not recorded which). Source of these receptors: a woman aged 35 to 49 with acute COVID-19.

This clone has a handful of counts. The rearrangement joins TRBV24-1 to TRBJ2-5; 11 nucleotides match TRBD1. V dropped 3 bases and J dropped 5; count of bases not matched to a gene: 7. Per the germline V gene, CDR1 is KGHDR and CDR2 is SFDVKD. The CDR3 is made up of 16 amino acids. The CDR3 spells CATSDGRTGGRETQYF. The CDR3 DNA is TGTGCCACCAGTGATGGGAGGACAGGGGGCCGGGAGACCCAGTACTTC.

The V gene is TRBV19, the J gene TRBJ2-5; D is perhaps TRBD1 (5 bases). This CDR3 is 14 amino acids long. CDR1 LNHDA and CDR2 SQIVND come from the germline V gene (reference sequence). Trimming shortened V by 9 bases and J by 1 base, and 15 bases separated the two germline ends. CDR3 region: CARTDMGIQETQYF. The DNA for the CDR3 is TGTGCCAGAACGGACATGGGGATCCAAGAGACCCAGTACTTC.

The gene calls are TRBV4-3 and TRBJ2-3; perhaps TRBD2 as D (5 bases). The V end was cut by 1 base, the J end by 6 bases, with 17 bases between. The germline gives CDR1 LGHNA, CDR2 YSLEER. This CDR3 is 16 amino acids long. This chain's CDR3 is CASSQAWERAVDTQYF. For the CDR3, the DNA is TGCGCCAGCAGCCAAGCGTGGGAACGAGCGGTGGATACGCAGTATTTT.

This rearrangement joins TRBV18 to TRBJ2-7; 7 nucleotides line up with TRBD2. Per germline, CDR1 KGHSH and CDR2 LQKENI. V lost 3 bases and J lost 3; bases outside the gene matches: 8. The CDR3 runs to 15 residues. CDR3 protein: CASSPAGGEGYEQYF. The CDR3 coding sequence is TGTGCCAGCTCACCGGCTGGAGGGGAGGGCTACGAGCAGTACTTC.

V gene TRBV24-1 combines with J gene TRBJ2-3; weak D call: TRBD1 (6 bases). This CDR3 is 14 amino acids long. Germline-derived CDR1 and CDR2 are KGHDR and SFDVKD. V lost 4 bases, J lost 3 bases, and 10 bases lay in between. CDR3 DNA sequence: TGTGCCACCAGTGAGTCAGGACAGACAGATACGCAGTATTTT. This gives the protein CATSESGQTDTQYF.

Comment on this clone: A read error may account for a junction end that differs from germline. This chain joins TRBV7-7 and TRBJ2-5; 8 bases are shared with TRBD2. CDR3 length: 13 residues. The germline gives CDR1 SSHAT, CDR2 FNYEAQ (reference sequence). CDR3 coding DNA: TGTGCTAGCAGCTCCGGGCTAGCGGGGACCCAGTACTTC. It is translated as CASSSGLAGTQYF.

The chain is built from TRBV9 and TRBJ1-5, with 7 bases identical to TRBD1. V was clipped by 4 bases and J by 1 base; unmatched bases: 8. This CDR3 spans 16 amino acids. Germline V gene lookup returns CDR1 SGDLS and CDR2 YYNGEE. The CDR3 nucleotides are TGTGCCAGCAGCAAAAGCGGACAGGCGAGCAATCAGCCCCAGCATTTT. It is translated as CASSKSGQASNQPQHF. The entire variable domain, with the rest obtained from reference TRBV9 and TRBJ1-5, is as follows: DSGVTQTPKHLITATGQRVTLRCSPRSGDLSVYWYQQSLDQGLQFLIQYYNGEERAKGNILERFSAQQFPDLHSELNLSSLELGDSALYFCASSKSGQASNQPQHFGDGTRLSIL.

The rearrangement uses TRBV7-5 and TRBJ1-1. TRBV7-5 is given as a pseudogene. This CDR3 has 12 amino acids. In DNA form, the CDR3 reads TGTGCCAGAAGCGCGGGTACCAGTGAAGCTTTCTTT. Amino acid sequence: CARSAGTSEAFF.

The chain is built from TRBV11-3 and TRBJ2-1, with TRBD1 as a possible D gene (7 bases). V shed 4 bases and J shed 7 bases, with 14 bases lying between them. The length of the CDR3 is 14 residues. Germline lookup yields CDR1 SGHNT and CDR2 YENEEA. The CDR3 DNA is TGTGCCAGCAGCTCAGGGGGGCCCTCGAATGAGCAGTTCTTC. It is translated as CASSSGGPSNEQFF.

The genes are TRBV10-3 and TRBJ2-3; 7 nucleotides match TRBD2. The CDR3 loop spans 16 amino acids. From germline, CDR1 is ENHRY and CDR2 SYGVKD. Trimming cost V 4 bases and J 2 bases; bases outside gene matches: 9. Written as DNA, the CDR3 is TGTGCCATCAGTGTGGGCGGGAGAGGGGACACAGATACGCAGTATTTT. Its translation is CAISVGGRGDTDTQYF.

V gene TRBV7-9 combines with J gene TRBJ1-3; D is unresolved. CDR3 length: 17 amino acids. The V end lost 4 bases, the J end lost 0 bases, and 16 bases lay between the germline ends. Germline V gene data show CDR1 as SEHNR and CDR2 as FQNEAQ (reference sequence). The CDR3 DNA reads TGTGCCAGCAGCTCTTGGGCCAGAGGGTACTCTGGAAACACCATATATTTT. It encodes CASSSWARGYSGNTIYF.

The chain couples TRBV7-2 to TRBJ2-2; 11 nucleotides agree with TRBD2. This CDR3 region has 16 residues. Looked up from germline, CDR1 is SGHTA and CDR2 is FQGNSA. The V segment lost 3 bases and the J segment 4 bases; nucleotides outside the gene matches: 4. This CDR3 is CASSLPGLAVTGELFF. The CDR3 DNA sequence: TGTGCCAGCAGCTTGCCGGGACTAGCGGTCACCGGGGAGCTGTTTTTT.

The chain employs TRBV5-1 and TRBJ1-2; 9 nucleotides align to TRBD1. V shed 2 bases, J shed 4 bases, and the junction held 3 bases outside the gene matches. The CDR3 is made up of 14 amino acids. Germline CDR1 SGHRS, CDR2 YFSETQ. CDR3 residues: CASSLTGGSYGYTF. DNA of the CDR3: TGCGCCAGCAGCTTAACAGGGGGCTCCTATGGCTACACCTTC. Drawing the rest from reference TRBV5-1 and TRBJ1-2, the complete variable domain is KAGVTQTPRYLIKTRGQQVTLSCSPISGHRSVSWYQQTPGQGLQFLFEYFSETQRNKGNFPGRFSGRQFSNSRSEMNVSTLELGDSALYLCASSLTGGSYGYTFGSGTRLTVV.

As DNA, the CDR3 is TGCGCCAGCAGCCAAGACCCCCCAGCTAGCTTTTCCTACGAGCAGTACTTC. Protein product: CASSQDPPASFSYEQYF. V and J are TRBV4-3 and TRBJ2-7, with D perhaps matching TRBD2 (5 bases). The CDR3 spans 17 residues. CDR1 and CDR2 (germline): LGHNA, YSLEER. V was pared by 0 bases and J by 1 base, with 16 bases between.

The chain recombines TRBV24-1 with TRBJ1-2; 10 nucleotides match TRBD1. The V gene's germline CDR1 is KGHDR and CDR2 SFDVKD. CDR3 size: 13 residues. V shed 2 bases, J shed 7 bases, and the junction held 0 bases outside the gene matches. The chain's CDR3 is CATSDWTGGGYTF. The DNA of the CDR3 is TGTGCCACCAGTGATTGGACAGGGGGTGGCTACACCTTC.

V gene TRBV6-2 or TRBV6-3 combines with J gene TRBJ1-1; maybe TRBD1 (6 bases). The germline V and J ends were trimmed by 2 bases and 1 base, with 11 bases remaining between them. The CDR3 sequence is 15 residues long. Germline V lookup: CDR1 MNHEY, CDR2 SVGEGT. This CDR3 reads CASSYHRTENTEAFF. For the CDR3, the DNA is TGTGCCAGCAGTTACCATCGGACAGAGAACACTGAAGCTTTCTTT.

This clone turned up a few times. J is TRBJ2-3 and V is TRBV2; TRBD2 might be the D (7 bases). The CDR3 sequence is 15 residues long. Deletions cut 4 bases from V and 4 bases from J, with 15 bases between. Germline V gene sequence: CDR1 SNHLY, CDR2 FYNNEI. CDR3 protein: CASSAGRGGSDTQYF. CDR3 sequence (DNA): TGTGCCAGCAGTGCCGGCAGGGGAGGGTCAGATACGCAGTATTTT.

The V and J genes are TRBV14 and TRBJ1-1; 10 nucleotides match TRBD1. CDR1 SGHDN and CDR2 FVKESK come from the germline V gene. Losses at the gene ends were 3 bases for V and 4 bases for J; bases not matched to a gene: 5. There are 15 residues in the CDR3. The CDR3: CASSQTGGWGTEAFF. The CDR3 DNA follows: TGTGCCAGCAGCCAGACAGGGGGCTGGGGCACTGAAGCTTTCTTT.

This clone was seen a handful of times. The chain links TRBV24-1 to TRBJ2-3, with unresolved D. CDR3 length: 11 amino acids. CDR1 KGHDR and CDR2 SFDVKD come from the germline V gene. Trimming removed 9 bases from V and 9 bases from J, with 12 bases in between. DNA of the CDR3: TGTGCCACCCAACGAGGTGGAACGCAGTATTTT. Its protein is CATQRGGTQYF.

The CDR3 nucleotides read TGTGCCAGCAACTACGAGACGGAGACCTATGGCTACACCTTC. It yields the protein CASNYETETYGYTF. The V and J genes are TRBV5-6 and TRBJ1-2, with unresolved D. CDR1 and CDR2 (germline): SGHDT, YYEEEE. CDR3 length equals 14 residues. Trimming shortened V by 6 bases and J by 4 bases, and 16 bases separated the two germline ends.